These 13 T cell receptor beta chains were sequenced from one sample in a study of cytomegalovirus exposure and HLA in healthy donors. Data came from immunoSEQ multiplex PCR; TCRdb stores just in-frame clones and leaves some out. The sample has about 75,000 clones, approximately 86% seen once; the top ten hold around 3%. Sequenced: PBMCs. Receptors were obtained from a man aged 25-40 years in good health and CMV-seronegative.

The chain joins TRBV4-3 to TRBJ1-4, with D possibly TRBD1 on 5 matching bases. CDR1 and CDR2 from the germline V gene are LGHNA and YSLEER. The CDR3 is 20 amino acids. V gave up 1 base and J gave up 0 bases, with 21 bases separating them. The CDR3 here is CASSQVLFQGLIATNEKLFF. CDR3 in DNA: TGCGCCAGCAGCCAAGTTCTTTTTCAGGGCCTGATTGCAACTAATGAAAAACTGTTTTTT.

The gene calls are TRBV6-4 and TRBJ2-1; D is perhaps TRBD2 (6 bases). Trimming left V 4 bases short and J 6 bases short, with 10 bases between. This CDR3 is built from 13 residues. CDR1 and CDR2 (germline): MRHNA, SNTAGT. The CDR3 loop is CASSVYSGNEQFF. The DNA of the CDR3 is TGTGCCAGCAGTGTCTATAGCGGCAATGAGCAGTTCTTC.

With respect to this clone: Other DNA variants within this sample encode the same CDR3. This rearrangement joins TRBV7-9 to TRBJ1-1, with D possibly being TRBD1 (5 bases). The CDR3 contains 13 residues. V lost 5 bases, J lost 1 base, and 8 bases lay in between. The germline gives CDR1 SEHNR, CDR2 FQNEAQ (reference sequence). CDR3 DNA sequence: TGTGCCAGCAGCCTCCAGGGGAACACTGAAGCTTTCTTT. Translated, it gives CASSLQGNTEAFF.

CDR3 region: CASSLTSRPYNEQFF. As DNA, the CDR3 is TGTGCCAGCAGCTTAACTAGCCGGCCCTACAATGAGCAGTTCTTC. V usage is TRBV7-2 and J usage is TRBJ2-1; D perhaps matches TRBD2 (6 bases). The CDR3 runs to 15 residues. Germline CDR1 and CDR2: SGHTA and FQGNSA. With 2 bases removed from V and 2 bases from J, the gap between germline ends came to 10 bases. The full variable domain, completed using reference TRBV7-2 and TRBJ2-1, is GAGVSQSPSNKVTEKGKDVELRCDPISGHTALYWYRQSLGQGLEFLIYFQGNSAPDKSGLPSDRFSAERTGGSVSTLTIQRTQQEDSAVYLCASSLTSRPYNEQFFGPGTRLTVL.

In DNA, the CDR3 is TGTGCCAGCAGGCAGCCGGGAGACACAAATCAGCCCCAGCATTTT. Protein product: CASRQPGDTNQPQHF. The chain couples TRBV6-6 to TRBJ1-5; D call uncertain. V was clipped by 6 bases and J by 4 bases, with 16 bases between them. Germline lookup yields CDR1 MNHNY and CDR2 SVGAGI (reference sequence). This CDR3 is built from 15 residues.

The chain employs TRBV4-3 and TRBJ1-1; no clear D gene. Deletions cut 1 base from V and 1 base from J, with 10 bases between. The CDR3 has 15 residues. Germline assignment: CDR1 LGHNA and CDR2 YSLEER. DNA for the CDR3: TGCGCCAGCAGCCAAGGGCTGCAACAGAACACTGAAGCTTTCTTT. Translated, it gives CASSQGLQQNTEAFF.

The chain couples TRBV4-2 to TRBJ2-7; perhaps TRBD2 as D (5 bases). V dropped 1 base and J dropped 2 bases, with 18 bases sitting between them. The CDR3 is made up of 17 amino acids. Per germline, CDR1 LGHNA and CDR2 YNFKEQ. CDR3 bases: TGTGCCAGCAGCCAAGTTAAGGCCCTCCAGCGGCCCTACGAGCAGTACTTC. It codes for CASSQVKALQRPYEQYF.

The V call is TRBV28, the J call TRBJ1-1, with D perhaps matching TRBD1 (6 bases). CDR3 size: 14 residues. Germline loops: CDR1 MDHEN, CDR2 SYDVKM. Deletions cut 5 bases from V and 0 bases from J, with 10 bases between. CDR3: CASSGGGLNTEAFF. In nucleotides, the CDR3 is TGTGCCAGCAGTGGGGGCGGATTGAACACTGAAGCTTTCTTT.

This chain connects TRBV11-3 to TRBJ2-3; the match to TRBD2 covers 10 bases. CDR3 length equals 18 residues. V trimming: 5 bases; J trimming: 0 bases; junction bases outside the gene matches: 11. In germline, CDR1 is SGHNT, CDR2 YENEEA. The CDR3 bases are TGTGCCAGCAGCAGAGGGGGGACTAGCGCTTCTAGCACAGATACGCAGTATTTT. Translated: CASSRGGTSASSTDTQYF.

The chain has TRBV5-5 and TRBJ2-5; TRBD1 matches 10 bases. V was pared by 2 bases and J by 7 bases, with 8 bases of the junction left unmatched. Germline CDR1 SGHKS, CDR2 YYEKEE (reference sequence). CDR3 size: 15 residues. The CDR3 DNA follows: TGTGCCAGCAGCTTAACTGGGGACAGGGGAGTGACCCAGTACTTC. Its protein product is CASSLTGDRGVTQYF.

The chain is built from TRBV4-2 and TRBJ2-1, with TRBD2 matching over 11 bases. Losses at the gene ends were 1 base for V and 7 bases for J; bases not matched to a gene: 12. Germline lookup yields CDR1 LGHNA and CDR2 YNFKEQ. The CDR3 is 18 residues long. This CDR3 reads CASSQVTRLAGRGNEQFF. DNA for the CDR3: TGTGCCAGCAGCCAAGTAACTAGACTAGCGGGAAGGGGAAATGAGCAGTTCTTC.

V and J are TRBV7-9 and TRBJ1-2, with D possibly being TRBD1 (5 bases). This CDR3 has 14 residues. Looked up from germline, CDR1 is SEHNR and CDR2 is FQNEAQ (reference sequence). Trimming shortened V by 1 base and J by 3 bases, and 9 bases separated the two germline ends. The CDR3 loop reads CASSLESGHYGYTF. The CDR3 bases are TGTGCCAGCAGCTTAGAGTCAGGGCACTATGGCTACACCTTC.

The J gene is TRBJ2-3, the V gene TRBV5-4; a weak D match, TRBD2 (6 bases). Germline V lookup: CDR1 SGHNT, CDR2 YYREEE (reference sequence). Trimming cost V 4 bases and J 2 bases, with 11 bases left between them. CDR3 size: 14 residues. CDR3: CASSPRRDTDTQYF. CDR3 DNA: TGTGCCAGCAGCCCCAGGCGGGACACAGATACGCAGTATTTT.